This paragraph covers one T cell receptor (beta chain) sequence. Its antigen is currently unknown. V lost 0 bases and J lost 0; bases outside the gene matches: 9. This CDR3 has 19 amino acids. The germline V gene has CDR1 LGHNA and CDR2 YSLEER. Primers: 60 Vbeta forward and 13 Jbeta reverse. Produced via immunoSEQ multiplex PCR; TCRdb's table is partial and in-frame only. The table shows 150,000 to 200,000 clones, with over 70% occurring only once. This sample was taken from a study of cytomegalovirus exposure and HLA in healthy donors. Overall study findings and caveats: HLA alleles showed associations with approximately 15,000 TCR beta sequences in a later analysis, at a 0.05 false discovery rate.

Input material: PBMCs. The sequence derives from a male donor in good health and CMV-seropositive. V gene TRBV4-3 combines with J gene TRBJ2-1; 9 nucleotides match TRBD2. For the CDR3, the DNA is TGCGCCAGCAGCCAAGAGGTGACGGGTAGCGGGGGCTCCTACAATGAGCAGTTCTTC. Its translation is CASSQEVTGSGGSYNEQFF.